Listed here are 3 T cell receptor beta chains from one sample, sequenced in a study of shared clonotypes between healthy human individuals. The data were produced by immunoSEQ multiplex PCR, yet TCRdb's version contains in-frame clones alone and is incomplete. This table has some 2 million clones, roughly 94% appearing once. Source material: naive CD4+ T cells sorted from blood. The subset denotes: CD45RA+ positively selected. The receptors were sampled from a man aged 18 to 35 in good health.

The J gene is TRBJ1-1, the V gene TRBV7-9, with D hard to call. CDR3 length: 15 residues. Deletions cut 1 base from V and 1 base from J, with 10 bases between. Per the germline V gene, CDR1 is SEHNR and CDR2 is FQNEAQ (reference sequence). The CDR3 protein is CASSLVVTPNTEAFF. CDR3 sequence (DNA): TGTGCCAGCAGCTTAGTAGTCACACCGAACACTGAAGCTTTCTTT.

The CDR3 DNA reads as TGCGCCAGCAGCTTGGTTGTGGGGGGCAATGAAAAACTGTTTTTT. It encodes CASSLVVGGNEKLFF. V and J are TRBV5-1 and TRBJ1-4; possible D gene TRBD1, 6 bases. Trimming took off 0 bases at V and 5 bases at J, with 11 bases between the two ends. CDR3 length: 15 residues. CDR1 and CDR2 from the germline V gene are SGHRS and YFSETQ. The full variable domain, with the rest looked up from reference TRBV5-1 and TRBJ1-4, is KAGVTQTPRYLIKTRGQQVTLSCSPISGHRSVSWYQQTPGQGLQFLFEYFSETQRNKGNFPGRFSGRQFSNSRSEMNVSTLELGDSALYLCASSLVVGGNEKLFFGSGTQLSVL.

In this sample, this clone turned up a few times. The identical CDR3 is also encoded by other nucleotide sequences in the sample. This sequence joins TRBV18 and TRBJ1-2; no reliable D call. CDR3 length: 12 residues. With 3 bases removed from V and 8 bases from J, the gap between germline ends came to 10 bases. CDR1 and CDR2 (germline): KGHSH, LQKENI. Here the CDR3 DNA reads TGTGCCAGCTCACCCCCTAGAGGGGGCTACACCTTC. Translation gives CASSPPRGGYTF.